What follows is one T cell receptor beta chain and its context. Its antigen remains unknown. Germline and junction disagree at one end, which may indicate a read error. The data are from a study of tumor-infiltrating lymphocytes in primary liver carcinoma. Priming with a constant-region primer yielded TCR beta cDNA from 450 to 550 ng total RNA. It was through three nested multiplex PCR rounds of slightly modified ARM-PCR that TCR beta libraries arose. It was with TRBV1-TRBV30 forward primers and a C-beta reverse primer that the first two PCR rounds were run, at roughly 10 cycles each. TCRdb re-derived calls from the multiplex PCR reads in MiXCR, one entry per CDR3 protein. The repertoire includes 150,000 to 200,000 distinct CDR3 sequences, 85% of them detected once, and over 15% sits in the top ten. Unsorted bulk tissue, about 19-32 mg of it, served as the source for co-extraction of RNA and DNA. Looked up from germline, CDR1 is MNHEY and CDR2 is SVGEGT. This CDR3 region has 16 residues.

Study-level results: Only about 8-25% of top clones appeared in all five tumor regions. Overlap between tumor regions exceeded overlap of tumor with adjacent tissue or blood.

The sequenced sample consisted of tumor tissue from primary liver carcinoma. This chain joins TRBV6-2 or TRBV6-3 and TRBJ2-7, with TRBD2 as a possible D gene (5 bases). The clonotype was recovered from a man aged 40-50 years with primary liver carcinoma and hepatitis B virus infection. The CDR3 DNA is TGTGCCAGCAGTAGTGAGCGGAGCCGCAGCTCCTACGAGCAGTATTTC. This encodes CASSSERSRSSYEQYF.